This TCR beta chain was sequenced during a study of T cell responses to AZD1222 COVID-19 vaccine. General study results and limits: Most donors were white British and more were female, and clonal diversity was possibly underestimated. There were vaccine-associated CD4 TCRs across spike, dominant at 160-218 and 743-854.

The V and J ends lost 5 bases and 0 bases, in that order; junction bases with no gene match: 3. The CDR3 runs 15 residues. Looked up from germline, CDR1 is SGHRS and CDR2 is YFSETQ. The repertoire was sequenced with immunoSEQ multiplex PCR; TCRdb's copy has only in-frame clones and lacks some. Among about 140,000 clones listed, 85% to 95% were seen once. About this clone itself: Its specificity is unknown.

The chain joins TRBV5-1 to TRBJ2-2, with 8 bases identical to TRBD2. The sample here was peripheral blood, taken on day 0 of AZD1222 vaccination. The clonotype originates from an adult in good health. CDR3 residues: CASRLAGPNTGELFF. CDR3 nucleotide sequence: TGCGCCAGCAGGTTAGCGGGGCCGAACACCGGGGAGCTGTTTTTT.